The 30 T cell receptor beta chains given below trace back to one sample, sequenced in a study of T cell repertoires in aging, cancer and after chemotherapy (dated 2019 in TCRdb). TCR beta rearrangements were amplified from genomic DNA isolated from peripheral blood, not from sorted cells or RNA. These reads were obtained on an Illumina MiSeq. Using a mixed TRB-A/B primer pool, multiplex touch-down PCR amplified rearranged TRB sequences covering the V, D and J segments. Using fastp at Q25 and MiXCR, TCRdb reprocessed the public reads and kept productive beta chains. Duplicate CDR3 protein sequences are folded into a single record with the most common DNA and genes. This sample lists 500 or so distinct CDR3 sequences; about 20% were detected once. The ten largest clones add up to 62% of the sample. Sequencing was carried out using blood. These TCRs come from a human donor with a solid tumor.

Relative to its sample, this clonotype is medium-sized. The rearrangement joins TRBV27 to TRBJ1-6; 8 bases fit TRBD1. This CDR3 is 14 amino acids long. Trimming cost V 3 bases and J 7 bases; bases outside gene matches: 2. The germline gives CDR1 MNHEY, CDR2 SMNVEV (reference sequence). The CDR3 spells CASSLDRENSPLHF. The CDR3 bases are TGTGCCAGCAGTTTGGACAGGGAAAATTCACCCCTCCACTTT.

By share of the sample, this clonotype is large. The V call is TRBV6-1, the J call TRBJ1-2; D is undetermined. Germline V lookup: CDR1 MNHNS, CDR2 SASEGT. The CDR3 runs 13 residues. Trimming stripped 0 bases from V and 2 bases from J, with 4 bases between. CDR3: CASSEAGNYGYTF. CDR3 nucleotide sequence: TGTGCCAGCAGTGAAGCAGGGAACTATGGCTACACCTTC.

The rearrangement uses TRBV2 and TRBJ2-3; D is perhaps TRBD2 (6 bases). Germline V gene data show CDR1 as SNHLY and CDR2 as FYNNEI. There are 13 residues in the CDR3. Trimming cost V 3 bases and J 6 bases, with 10 bases left between them. The CDR3 DNA reads TGTGCCAGCAGTGAGGATCGGGGGGATACGCAGTATTTT. Translating it yields CASSEDRGDTQYF.

The chain recombines TRBV7-3 with TRBJ1-1; 10 bases line up with TRBD1. CDR3 size: 15 residues. Per germline, CDR1 SGHTA and CDR2 FQGTGA. V lost 4 bases and J lost 4; bases outside the gene matches: 6. The CDR3 region is CASSSTGGLGTEAFF. CDR3 DNA sequence: TGTGCCAGCAGCTCGACAGGGGGCTTGGGCACTGAAGCTTTCTTT.

This clonotype has only one observation. This chain connects TRBV11-3 to TRBJ2-5; possibly TRBD1 for D (5 bases). Germline CDR1 SGHNT, CDR2 YENEEA. V was pared by 8 bases and J by 4 bases, with 17 bases between. The CDR3 has 14 amino acids. The CDR3 loop is CASGGLSGAETQYF. CDR3 nucleotide sequence: TGTGCCAGCGGTGGCCTCTCTGGGGCAGAGACCCAGTACTTC.

By sample fraction, this clonotype is medium-sized (0.01 to 0.1%). The chain has TRBV6-6 and TRBJ2-7, with D perhaps matching TRBD2 (5 bases). Germline V CDR1 and CDR2: MNHNY, SVGAGI (reference sequence). The CDR3 runs to 14 residues. V shed 0 bases and J shed 2 bases, with 8 bases lying between them. CDR3: CASSYSRGTYEQYF. DNA of the CDR3: TGTGCCAGCAGTTACTCCCGGGGTACCTACGAGCAGTACTTC.

This clonotype has more than one count but fewer than ten. The rearrangement links TRBV28 to TRBJ2-4; D tentatively fits TRBD1 or TRBD2 (6 bases each). The CDR3 loop spans 16 amino acids. The germline V and J ends were trimmed by 0 bases and 6 bases, with 15 bases remaining between them. Germline V CDR1 and CDR2: MDHEN, SYDVKM. CDR3 in DNA: TGTGCCAGCAGTTTATGGTTTCAGGAGGGGGGAAACATTCAGTACTTC. Protein product: CASSLWFQEGGNIQYF.

The CDR3: CASSQDRRGTLTDTQYF. The CDR3 bases are TGCGCCAGCAGCCAAGATAGGCGGGGTACCCTCACAGATACGCAGTATTTT. This chain joins TRBV4-3 and TRBJ2-3; a weak D match, TRBD2 (6 bases). Deletions cut 0 bases from V and 2 bases from J, with 15 bases between. The CDR3 has 17 residues. In germline, CDR1 is LGHNA, CDR2 YSLEER.

The chain joins TRBV11-3 to TRBJ2-1; 11 bases map to TRBD2. Per the germline V gene, CDR1 is SGHNT and CDR2 is YENEEA. V was pared by 4 bases and J by 4 bases, with 3 bases of the junction left unmatched. This CDR3 contains 15 residues. The CDR3 DNA follows: TGTGCCAGCAGCTCAAGACTAGCGGGGTACAATGAGCAGTTCTTC. Its protein product is CASSSRLAGYNEQFF.

The genes are TRBV20-1 and TRBJ1-4, with no clear D. Trimming removed 5 bases from V and 5 bases from J, with 9 bases in between. Germline values: CDR1 DFQATT, CDR2 SNEGSKA (reference sequence). This CDR3 region has 12 residues. The CDR3 reads CSALPWNEKLFF. For the CDR3, the DNA is TGCAGTGCTCTCCCTTGGAATGAAAAACTGTTTTTT.

The genes are TRBV12-5 and TRBJ2-3; D call uncertain. Germline V gene lookup returns CDR1 LGHNT and CDR2 FRNRAP. This CDR3 has 12 amino acids. Trimming cost V 6 bases and J 2 bases, with 6 bases left between them. In DNA form, the CDR3 reads TGTGCTAGTGGCCCCGACACAGATACGCAGTATTTT. This gives the protein CASGPDTDTQYF.

This chain uses TRBV5-6 with TRBJ1-4, with 7 bases identical to TRBD1. CDR3 size: 16 residues. V trimming: 3 bases; J trimming: 6 bases; junction bases outside the gene matches: 11. The V gene's germline CDR1 is SGHDT and CDR2 YYEEEE. The CDR3 loop reads CASSSFTGVRDEKLFF. The CDR3, as DNA: TGTGCCAGCAGCTCCTTCACAGGGGTGCGCGATGAAAAACTGTTTTTT.

As concerns this clonotype: It may be a read error: a sequence one base away is much more abundant. This chain connects TRBV18 to TRBJ1-4; D perhaps matches TRBD1 (5 bases). This CDR3 spans 13 amino acids. V was shortened by 6 bases and J by 6 bases, with 11 bases between the two germline ends. Germline V lookup: CDR1 KGHSH, CDR2 LQKENI. The DNA of the CDR3 is TGTGCCAGCTCCCGGAGGGACGATGAAAAACTGTTTTTT. Translated: CASSRRDDEKLFF.

The chain has TRBV14 and TRBJ2-7, with D perhaps being TRBD1 or TRBD2 (5 bases each). Germline CDR1 SGHDN, CDR2 FVKESK. The CDR3 contains 15 residues. The ends were cut back, 4 bases at V and 3 bases at J, with 16 bases in the middle. The CDR3 sequence: CASSPRPGPNYEQYF. As DNA, the CDR3 is TGTGCCAGCAGCCCCCGACCGGGACCGAACTACGAGCAGTACTTC.

This chain links TRBV24-1 with TRBJ1-5; perhaps TRBD1 as D (6 bases). CDR3 length: 13 residues. V was pared by 9 bases and J by 7 bases, with 15 bases between. The V gene's germline CDR1 is KGHDR and CDR2 SFDVKD. The CDR3 is CATSGQTGQPQHF. In nucleotides, the CDR3 is TGTGCCACCTCCGGACAGACTGGCCAGCCCCAGCATTTT.

Note on this clonotype: A read error may explain this, as a much larger clone is one base away. V gene TRBV6-5 combines with J gene TRBJ2-2; tentative D call: TRBD2 (6 bases). Germline V gives CDR1 MNHEY, CDR2 SVGAGI. The CDR3 is made up of 16 amino acids. CDR3: CASSGRGGTGSGGLFF. The CDR3 DNA sequence: TGTGCCAGCAGTGGACGGGGCGGGACGGGCTCCGGGGGGCTGTTTTTT.

About this clonotype itself: This clone may be a read error of a much larger clone one base away. The rearrangement joins TRBV19 to TRBJ2-1; 8 bases match TRBD2. V shed 4 bases and J 4 bases; nucleotides not matched to a gene: 6. Germline V gene sequence: CDR1 LNHDA, CDR2 SQIVND (reference sequence). This CDR3 contains 15 residues. The CDR3 DNA follows: TGTGCCAGTAGTACGGGAGGGGTAGGGTACAATGAGCAGTTCTTC. Protein product: CASSTGGVGYNEQFF.

By sample share, this clonotype is large (0.1 to 1%). The V gene is TRBV29-1, the J gene TRBJ2-1; D unclear. The germline V gene has CDR1 SQVTM and CDR2 ANQGSEA. The V and J ends lost 3 bases and 7 bases respectively, with 10 bases between them. The CDR3 is 12 residues long. The CDR3 DNA is TGCAGCGTTGACTCGGCCTGGAATGAGCAGTTCTTC. Its translation is CSVDSAWNEQFF.

The chain has TRBV5-6 and TRBJ2-3; a weak D match, TRBD1 (5 bases). This CDR3 region has 13 residues. Germline V lookup: CDR1 SGHDT, CDR2 YYEEEE. Trimming stripped 6 bases from V and 6 bases from J, with 14 bases between. For the CDR3, the DNA is TGTGCCAGCAACTTAAGGGGCGCGGATACGCAGTATTTT. Protein sequence: CASNLRGADTQYF.

The J gene is TRBJ2-1, the V gene TRBV11-3; 10 nucleotides align to TRBD1. The CDR3 is 14 residues long. From germline, CDR1 is SGHNT and CDR2 YENEEA. J lost 9 bases, V lost 10 bases, and 12 bases had no gene match. Here the CDR3 reads CATRGQGGRGEQFF. CDR3 nucleotide sequence: TGTGCCACCAGAGGACAGGGGGGACGAGGTGAGCAGTTCTTC.

By share, this clonotype ranks as medium-sized. The rearrangement uses TRBV20-1 and TRBJ2-2; perhaps TRBD2 as D (5 bases). Germline-derived CDR1 and CDR2 are DFQATT and SNEGSKA (reference sequence). The CDR3 loop spans 16 amino acids. Trimming removed 0 bases at V and 6 bases at J, with 17 bases between. CDR3 sequence (DNA): TGCAGTGCTAGAGACCCCTTACGGGATGGTTCCGGGGAGCTGTTTTTT. This sequence encodes CSARDPLRDGSGELFF.

This chain uses TRBV28 with TRBJ1-2; 7 nucleotides agree with TRBD1. Germline loops: CDR1 MDHEN, CDR2 SYDVKM. CDR3 length: 15 residues. Trimming cost V 0 bases and J 4 bases; bases outside gene matches: 5. CDR3 bases: TGTGCCAGCAGTTTATGGGGGACAGCCAGCTATGGCTACACCTTC. This gives the protein CASSLWGTASYGYTF.

This clonotype turned up a few times. The chain uses TRBV6-1 and TRBJ2-1; 15 bases are a match to TRBD2. Trimming took 7 bases from V and 0 from J; bases not matched to a gene: 4. This CDR3 is built from 17 residues. The V gene's germline CDR1 is MNHNS and CDR2 SASEGT. CDR3: CASMGLAGGGSYNEQFF. For the CDR3, the DNA is TGTGCCAGCATGGGACTAGCGGGAGGCGGCTCCTACAATGAGCAGTTCTTC.

The chain links TRBV7-2 to TRBJ1-1; 7 bases are a match to TRBD1. Germline CDR1 and CDR2: SGHTA and FQGNSA. Trimming cost V 1 base and J 0 bases; bases outside gene matches: 20. The CDR3 has 21 residues. This CDR3 is CASSLGFFGRQGQGMNTEAFF. The CDR3 nucleotides are TGTGCCAGCAGCTTAGGGTTCTTTGGCCGACAGGGTCAGGGGATGAACACTGAAGCTTTCTTT.

This clonotype is classed as large. V and J are TRBV29-1 and TRBJ2-5; D is ambiguous. Trimming took off 3 bases at V and 0 bases at J, with 5 bases between the two ends. The germline V gene has CDR1 SQVTM and CDR2 ANQGSEA. CDR3 length: 12 residues. Here the CDR3 DNA reads TGCAGCGTTGATGGCAACCAAGAGACCCAGTACTTC. This sequence encodes CSVDGNQETQYF.

This clonotype ranks as medium-sized. This chain connects TRBV20-1 to TRBJ2-7; 7 nucleotides agree with TRBD1. V trimming: 3 bases; J trimming: 2 bases; junction bases outside the gene matches: 7. Germline-derived CDR1 and CDR2 are DFQATT and SNEGSKA (reference sequence). The CDR3 is made up of 14 amino acids. CDR3 in amino acids: CSARDDRETYEQYF. Written as DNA, the CDR3 is TGCAGTGCTAGGGACGACAGGGAGACCTACGAGCAGTACTTC.

Notes on this clonotype: A much larger clone differs from this one at a single base, so this may be a read error. The J gene is TRBJ2-7, the V gene TRBV11-3, with 12 bases that match TRBD2. This CDR3 is built from 16 residues. From germline, CDR1 is SGHNT and CDR2 YENEEA. The CDR3 sequence: CASSFRASGRAYEKYF. The CDR3 DNA reads TGTGCCAGCAGCTTTAGGGCTAGCGGGAGGGCCTACGAGAAGTACTTC.

This clonotype was counted a few times. The chain joins TRBV5-1 to TRBJ2-1, with D possibly being TRBD2 (7 bases). The CDR3 is 16 amino acids. V dropped 4 bases and J dropped 6 bases, with 20 bases sitting between them. Germline V gene sequence: CDR1 SGHRS, CDR2 YFSETQ. CDR3: CASSRGGVAASNEQFF. CDR3 in DNA: TGCGCCAGCAGCAGAGGGGGGGTTGCGGCCAGCAATGAGCAGTTCTTC.

This clonotype was detected a few times. The rearrangement joins TRBV14 to TRBJ1-2, with 7 nucleotides matching TRBD1. The CDR3 is 16 residues long. The V segment lost 4 bases and the J segment 0 bases; nucleotides outside the gene matches: 8. Germline values: CDR1 SGHDN, CDR2 FVKESK. CDR3 sequence: CASSPLTGISNYGYTF. As DNA, the CDR3 is TGTGCCAGCAGCCCGCTGACAGGGATATCTAACTATGGCTACACCTTC.

This clonotype has a handful of counts. The chain joins TRBV12-3 or TRBV12-4 to TRBJ1-1, with 7 bases fitting TRBD1. The CDR3 runs to 15 residues. V lost 7 bases, J lost 4 bases, and 12 bases stayed unmatched. The chain's CDR3 is CASTGGMTGTTEAFF. In DNA form, the CDR3 reads TGTGCCAGCACCGGGGGAATGACAGGGACCACTGAAGCTTTCTTT.